This is a list of T cell receptor beta chains from one sample in a study of blood T cell repertoires in COVID-19. Sequencing was performed with immunoSEQ multiplex PCR; in TCRdb, only in-frame clones are kept and a portion is missing. The sample holds roughly 81,000 clones, approximately 86% seen once. Sequenced: peripheral blood. Receptors were obtained from a woman over 75 with COVID-19, enrolled during active disease. Both conserved end residues are part of each CDR3. The order of the fields is D gene, CDR3 length, clone size, V gene, J gene, CDR3 protein, CDR3 DNA. A D gene is named only where the DNA matches it firmly. Clone size is not always given. Where it is, it says once, few, many or a class for expanded clones.

d_call: TRBD1; cdr3_length: 15; clone_size: NA; v_call: TRBV11-2; j_call: TRBJ2-1; cdr3_aa: CASSLEFRTGREQFF; cdr3_nt: TGTGCCAGCAGCTTAGAATTTCGGACAGGGAGGGAGCAGTTCTTC
d_call: TRBD1; cdr3_length: 15; clone_size: NA; v_call: TRBV7-2; j_call: TRBJ1-1; cdr3_aa: CASRRDRGGNTEAFF; cdr3_nt: TGTGCCAGCAGACGGGACAGGGGCGGAAACACTGAAGCTTTCTTT
d_call: TRBD2; cdr3_length: 20; clone_size: NA; v_call: TRBV18; j_call: TRBJ2-6; cdr3_aa: CASSRLAGAPSGSGANVLTF; cdr3_nt: TGTGCCAGCTCACGACTAGCGGGAGCCCCTTCTGGCTCTGGGGCCAACGTCCTGACTTTC
d_call: NA; cdr3_length: 15; clone_size: NA; v_call: TRBV7-8; j_call: TRBJ2-3; cdr3_aa: CASSLARDPTGTQYF; cdr3_nt: TGTGCCAGCAGCTTAGCTCGGGACCCCACAGGGACGCAGTATTTT
d_call: TRBD1; cdr3_length: 15; clone_size: NA; v_call: TRBV9; j_call: TRBJ1-2; cdr3_aa: CASSVMSSGGVGYTF; cdr3_nt: TGTGCCAGCAGCGTGATGTCCTCAGGGGGCGTTGGCTACACCTTC
d_call: TRBD1; cdr3_length: 15; clone_size: NA; v_call: TRBV7-8; j_call: TRBJ2-7; cdr3_aa: CASSARDRGYYEQYF; cdr3_nt: TGTGCCAGCAGCGCCCGGGACAGGGGTTATTACGAGCAGTACTTC
d_call: TRBD1; cdr3_length: 16; clone_size: NA; v_call: TRBV19; j_call: TRBJ1-6; cdr3_aa: CASSLGGQGWNSPLHF; cdr3_nt: TGTGCCAGTAGTCTAGGGGGACAGGGGTGGAATTCACCCCTCCACTTT
d_call: TRBD2; cdr3_length: 15; clone_size: NA; v_call: TRBV2; j_call: TRBJ2-3; cdr3_aa: CASSESSGTADTQYF; cdr3_nt: TGTGCCAGCAGTGAATCGAGCGGGACGGCAGATACGCAGTATTTT
d_call: TRBD1; cdr3_length: 14; clone_size: NA; v_call: TRBV3-1/TRBV3-2; j_call: TRBJ1-1; cdr3_aa: CASTSGGTNTEAFF; cdr3_nt: TGTGCCAGCACCTCAGGGGGGACGAACACTGAAGCTTTCTTT
d_call: TRBD2; cdr3_length: 16; clone_size: NA; v_call: TRBV5-1; j_call: TRBJ2-3; cdr3_aa: CASSLATSGTTDTQYF; cdr3_nt: TGCGCCAGCAGCTTGGCCACTAGCGGGACAACAGATACGCAGTATTTT
d_call: NA; cdr3_length: 13; clone_size: NA; v_call: TRBV6-5; j_call: TRBJ1-1; cdr3_aa: CASSPSFSTEAFF; cdr3_nt: TGTGCCAGCAGTCCCTCTTTTAGCACTGAAGCTTTCTTT
d_call: TRBD2; cdr3_length: 14; clone_size: few; v_call: TRBV2; j_call: TRBJ2-5; cdr3_aa: CASSPTSVGETQYF; cdr3_nt: TGTGCCAGCAGCCCTACTAGCGTCGGAGAGACCCAGTACTTC
d_call: NA; cdr3_length: 14; clone_size: NA; v_call: TRBV27; j_call: TRBJ2-7; cdr3_aa: CASNDTPEINEQYF; cdr3_nt: TGTGCCAGCAACGATACTCCGGAGATCAACGAGCAGTACTTC
d_call: NA; cdr3_length: 14; clone_size: NA; v_call: TRBV7-3; j_call: TRBJ2-2; cdr3_aa: CASSLSQGYGELFF; cdr3_nt: TGTGCCAGCAGCTTAAGCCAGGGATACGGGGAGCTGTTTTTT
d_call: NA; cdr3_length: 12; clone_size: NA; v_call: TRBV27; j_call: TRBJ1-1; cdr3_aa: CASSLRQGEAFF; cdr3_nt: TGTGCCAGCAGTTTACGGCAGGGTGAAGCTTTCTTT
d_call: NA; cdr3_length: 14; clone_size: few; v_call: TRBV18; j_call: TRBJ1-5; cdr3_aa: CASSPIGGGQPQHF; cdr3_nt: TGTGCCAGCTCACCAATTGGGGGCGGTCAGCCCCAGCATTTT
d_call: NA; cdr3_length: 16; clone_size: NA; v_call: TRBV2; j_call: TRBJ2-5; cdr3_aa: CASSDIRELAQETQYF; cdr3_nt: TGTGCCAGCAGTGATATACGGGAACTAGCTCAAGAGACCCAGTACTTC
d_call: TRBD2; cdr3_length: 17; clone_size: once; v_call: TRBV10-3; j_call: TRBJ2-3; cdr3_aa: CAISDGLAGASTDTQYF; cdr3_nt: TGTGCCATCAGTGACGGACTAGCGGGGGCCTCCACAGATACGCAGTATTTT
d_call: TRBD2; cdr3_length: 16; clone_size: NA; v_call: TRBV27; j_call: TRBJ2-3; cdr3_aa: CASSLYGRGGTDTQYF; cdr3_nt: TGTGCCAGCAGTTTATACGGGCGGGGGGGCACAGATACGCAGTATTTT
d_call: TRBD1; cdr3_length: 17; clone_size: NA; v_call: TRBV5-4; j_call: TRBJ2-7; cdr3_aa: CASSSGQGAGGSYEQYF; cdr3_nt: TGTGCCAGCAGCTCCGGACAGGGGGCCGGAGGCTCCTACGAGCAGTACTTC
d_call: TRBD1; cdr3_length: 15; clone_size: NA; v_call: TRBV9; j_call: TRBJ1-4; cdr3_aa: CASSVGTGGNEKLFF; cdr3_nt: TGTGCCAGCAGCGTGGGGACAGGGGGAAATGAAAAACTGTTTTTT
d_call: TRBD2; cdr3_length: 14; clone_size: NA; v_call: TRBV5-1; j_call: TRBJ2-5; cdr3_aa: CASSGTSAKETQYF; cdr3_nt: TGCGCCAGCAGCGGAACTAGCGCCAAAGAGACCCAGTACTTC
d_call: TRBD1; cdr3_length: 15; clone_size: few; v_call: TRBV5-4; j_call: TRBJ2-3; cdr3_aa: CASRTDRASTDTQYF; cdr3_nt: TGTGCCAGCAGGACGGACAGGGCTAGCACAGATACGCAGTATTTT